The present entry profiles one T cell receptor (beta chain) with its context. Its specificity is unknown. Trimming stripped 0 bases from V and 0 bases from J, with 12 bases between. The CDR3 totals 16 residues. Germline V CDR1 and CDR2: SQVTM, ANQGSEA. Sequencing was performed with immunoSEQ multiplex PCR; in TCRdb, only in-frame clones are kept and a portion is missing. The top ten clones hold approximately 1.7% of a sample with about 36,000 clones, around 81% of them seen once. This entry belongs to a study of Siglec-9 on CD8 T cells in melanoma. Findings and caveats of the study: In melanoma tumors, a Siglec-9-marked effector memory CD8+ subset reportedly appeared to accumulate.

The sample was Siglec-9- CD8+ T cells sorted from blood. The chain is built from TRBV29-1 and TRBJ2-1, with D possibly matching TRBD1 (5 bases). The clonotype originates from a human donor in good health. The CDR3, as DNA: TGCAGCGTTGAAGATCCCCAGGGTGTCTCCTACAATGAGCAGTTCTTC. Translation: CSVEDPQGVSYNEQFF.